These T cell receptor beta chains were read from a single sample in a study of blood T cell repertoires in COVID-19. The repertoire was sequenced with immunoSEQ multiplex PCR; TCRdb's copy has only in-frame clones and lacks some. This sample carries more than 90,000 clones, roughly 90% of them seen once, and the ten largest clones take around 8%. Sequencing used peripheral blood. All receptors derive from a man aged 65 to 85 who had recovered from COVID-19. Each CDR3 is given with its conserved first and last residue. The D gene is left open where the match is weak. Where a row states a size, it is once, few, many or the class of an expanded clone; other rows omit it.

>TRBJ2-5|NA|TRBV24-1|NA|17
CATSDLVPETVQETQYF
TGTGCCACCAGTGATTTGGTCCCAGAGACAGTACAAGAGACCCAGTACTTC
>TRBJ1-1|NA|TRBV4-2|NA|16
CASSHLSRERNTEAFF
TGTGCCAGCAGCCACCTCTCCCGGGAACGGAACACTGAAGCTTTCTTT
>TRBJ1-1|NA|TRBV12-5|NA|13
CASGFQGNTEAFF
TGTGCTAGTGGTTTCCAGGGGAACACTGAAGCTTTCTTT
>TRBJ1-2|NA|TRBV7-9|NA|19
CASSLEVLAGRITNYGYTF
TGTGCCAGCAGCTTAGAAGTTTTGGCAGGCCGCATTACTAACTATGGCTACACCTTC
>TRBJ1-1|few|TRBV5-5|NA|14
CASRQGAQVTEAFF
TGTGCCAGCAGGCAAGGGGCCCAGGTCACTGAAGCTTTCTTT
>TRBJ2-4|NA|TRBV5-4|TRBD1|13
CASSIRQGDIQYF
TGTGCCAGCAGCATACGACAGGGGGACATTCAGTACTTC
>TRBJ1-2|NA|TRBV6-1|NA|13
CASSEAGARGYTF
TGTGCCAGCAGTGAAGCTGGGGCGAGGGGCTACACCTTC
>TRBJ2-7|NA|TRBV5-6|TRBD1|18
CASSLRPGTAKNSYEQYF
TGTGCCAGCAGCCTAAGGCCCGGGACAGCTAAGAACTCCTACGAGCAGTACTTC
>TRBJ2-6|NA|TRBV27|TRBD1|14
CASSAGQVTNVLTF
TGTGCCAGCAGTGCTGGACAGGTAACCAACGTCCTGACTTTC
>TRBJ2-5|NA|TRBV11-2|NA|13
CASSLAGSETQYF
TGTGCCAGCAGCTTGGCAGGGTCGGAGACCCAGTACTTC
>TRBJ1-2|many|TRBV7-9|NA|14
CASSPPGEHYGYTF
TGTGCCAGCAGCCCCCCAGGGGAACACTATGGCTACACCTTC
>TRBJ2-2|NA|TRBV19|NA|14
CASSKSGNTGELFF
TGTGCCAGTAGTAAGTCCGGGAACACCGGGGAGCTGTTTTTT
>TRBJ2-3|NA|TRBV5-8|NA|8
CASSLRYF
TGTGCCAGCAGCTTGCGGTATTTT
>TRBJ2-3|NA|TRBV10-3|TRBD2|15
CAAQQGTSGVGAQYF
TGTGCCGCCCAACAAGGAACTAGCGGGGTTGGGGCGCAGTATTTT
>TRBJ2-2|NA|TRBV29-1|TRBD1|13
CSVHRGNTGELFF
TGCAGCGTTCACAGGGGGAACACCGGGGAGCTGTTTTTT
>TRBJ2-7|NA|TRBV28|TRBD1|14
CASSLTGGNYEQYF
TGTGCCAGCAGCCTGACAGGGGGAAACTACGAGCAGTACTTC
>TRBJ2-3|NA|TRBV7-6|TRBD2|17
CASSLEGGRAGADTQYF
TGTGCCAGCAGCTTAGAGGGCGGGAGGGCCGGTGCAGATACGCAGTATTTT
>TRBJ2-7|NA|TRBV6-5|NA|14
CASSYSLRGYEQYF
TGTGCCAGCAGTTACTCCCTCAGGGGCTACGAGCAGTACTTC
>TRBJ2-5|NA|TRBV5-1|TRBD1|14
CASSAGTGDETQYF
TGCGCCAGCAGCGCCGGGACAGGGGACGAGACCCAGTACTTC
>TRBJ1-4|NA|TRBV5-1|NA|15
CASSLEGHLNEKLFF
TGCGCCAGCAGCTTGGAGGGACACCTTAATGAAAAACTGTTTTTT
>TRBJ1-5|NA|TRBV7-9|TRBD1|14
CASSGAGGYQPQHF
TGTGCCAGCAGCGGTGCAGGGGGCTATCAGCCCCAGCATTTT